Presented here are 8 T cell receptor beta chains from one specimen sequenced in a study of blood T cell repertoires in COVID-19. Method: immunoSEQ multiplex PCR; TCRdb's copy keeps in-frame clones and lacks some. This table has a few hundred thousand clones, roughly 88% appearing once. The sequenced material came from peripheral blood. Receptors originate from a woman in her 30s with acute or convalescent COVID-19.

The chain recombines TRBV6-5 with TRBJ1-6; perhaps TRBD1 as D (6 bases). V lost 4 bases to trimming and J lost 10 bases, with 14 bases between them. This CDR3 region has 14 residues. Per the germline V gene, CDR1 is MNHEY and CDR2 is SVGAGI. Written as DNA, the CDR3 is TGTGCCAGCAGTTTCGGACAGAGATCGTCACCCCTCCACTTT. Its protein is CASSFGQRSSPLHF.

This clone turned up a few times. The chain is built from TRBV6-5 and TRBJ2-2; 7 positions match TRBD2. Germline CDR1 is MNHEY and CDR2 is SVGAGI. CDR3 length: 13 residues. V lost 6 bases, J lost 5 bases, and 3 bases stayed unmatched. CDR3 region: CASRREITGELFF. As DNA, the CDR3 is TGTGCCAGCAGGCGGGAGATTACCGGGGAGCTGTTTTTT.

V gene TRBV19 combines with J gene TRBJ2-1; 9 bases fit TRBD1. V lost 4 bases to trimming and J lost 5 bases; unmatched junction nucleotides: 9. Looked up from germline, CDR1 is LNHDA and CDR2 is SQIVND (reference sequence). This CDR3 region has 16 residues. CDR3 DNA sequence: TGTGCCAGTAGTAAACGCCGGGACAGGGCTGACAATGAGCAGTTCTTC. Translation: CASSKRRDRADNEQFF.

Only a few counts were recorded for this clone. This chain joins TRBV19 and TRBJ2-7; TRBD1 matches 9 bases. Germline V CDR1 and CDR2: LNHDA, SQIVND (reference sequence). The trim removed 5 bases at V and 2 bases at J, leaving 7 bases unmatched. This CDR3 contains 15 residues. The CDR3 reads CASSWGTGSAYEQYF. For the CDR3, the DNA is TGTGCCAGTAGTTGGGGGACAGGGAGCGCCTACGAGCAGTACTTC. The whole variable domain, filled in from reference TRBV19 and TRBJ2-7, reads DGGITQSPKYLFRKEGQNVTLSCEQNLNHDAMYWYRQDPGQGLRLIYYSQIVNDFQKGDIAEGYSVSREKKESFPLTVTSAQKNPTAFYLCASSWGTGSAYEQYFGPGTRLTVT.

CDR3 in amino acids: CATSDPTSGSSYNEQFF. As DNA, the CDR3 is TGTGCCACCAGTGACCCAACTAGCGGCAGCTCCTACAATGAGCAGTTCTTC. The chain links TRBV24-1 to TRBJ2-1; 8 positions agree with TRBD2. Looked up from germline, CDR1 is KGHDR and CDR2 is SFDVKD. V gave up 4 bases and J gave up 0 bases; unmatched junction bases: 7. This CDR3 contains 17 residues.

This chain uses TRBV24-1 with TRBJ2-1; D not certain. The CDR3 extends over 14 amino acids. Germline CDR1 KGHDR, CDR2 SFDVKD. V was shortened by 5 bases and J by 4 bases, with 11 bases between the two germline ends. CDR3 in DNA: TGTGCCACCAGTGGTCCAGGTCCTTACAATGAGCAGTTCTTC. Translating gives CATSGPGPYNEQFF.

This sequence joins TRBV7-9 and TRBJ2-1; D gene uncertain. The V end was cut by 2 bases, the J end by 4 bases, with 9 bases between. CDR1 is SEHNR, CDR2 FQNEAQ, per germline (reference sequence). The CDR3 spans 14 residues. The DNA for the CDR3 is TGTGCCAGCAGCTTAAGCGCCGGATACAATGAGCAGTTCTTC. Its protein product is CASSLSAGYNEQFF.

The genes are TRBV7-3 and TRBJ2-2; 10 nucleotides align to TRBD2. Losses at the gene ends were 4 bases for V and 4 bases for J; bases not matched to a gene: 9. This CDR3 comprises 17 residues. Per the germline V gene, CDR1 is SGHTA and CDR2 is FQGTGA. The CDR3 is CASSSEPGLAITGELFF. In nucleotides, the CDR3 is TGTGCCAGCAGCTCGGAACCGGGACTAGCGATCACCGGGGAGCTGTTTTTT.